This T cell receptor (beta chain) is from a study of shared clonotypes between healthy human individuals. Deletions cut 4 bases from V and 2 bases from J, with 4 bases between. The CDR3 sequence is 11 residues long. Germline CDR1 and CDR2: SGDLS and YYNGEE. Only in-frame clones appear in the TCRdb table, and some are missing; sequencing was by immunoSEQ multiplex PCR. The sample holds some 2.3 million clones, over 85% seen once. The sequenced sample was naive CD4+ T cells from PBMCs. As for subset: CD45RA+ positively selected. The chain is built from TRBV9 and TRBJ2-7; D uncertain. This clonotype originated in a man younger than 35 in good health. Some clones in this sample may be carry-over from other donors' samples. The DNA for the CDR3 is TGTGCCAGCAGCTCCCCCTACGAGCAGTACTTC. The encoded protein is CASSSPYEQYF.